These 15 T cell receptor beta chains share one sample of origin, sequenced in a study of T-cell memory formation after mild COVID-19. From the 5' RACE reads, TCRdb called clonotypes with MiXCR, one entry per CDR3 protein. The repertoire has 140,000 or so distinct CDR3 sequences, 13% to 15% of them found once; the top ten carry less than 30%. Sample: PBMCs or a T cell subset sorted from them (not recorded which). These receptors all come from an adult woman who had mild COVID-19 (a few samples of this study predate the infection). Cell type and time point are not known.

The CDR3 loop is CASSPFPGHQYF. CDR3 sequence (DNA): TGTGCCAGCAGTCCCTTCCCGGGACATCAGTACTTC. The gene calls are TRBV27 and TRBJ2-4; D perhaps matches TRBD1 (6 bases). The CDR3 consists of 12 residues. CDR1 and CDR2 from the germline V gene are MNHEY and SMNVEV (reference sequence). Trimming took 5 bases from V and 12 from J, leaving 14 bases between them.

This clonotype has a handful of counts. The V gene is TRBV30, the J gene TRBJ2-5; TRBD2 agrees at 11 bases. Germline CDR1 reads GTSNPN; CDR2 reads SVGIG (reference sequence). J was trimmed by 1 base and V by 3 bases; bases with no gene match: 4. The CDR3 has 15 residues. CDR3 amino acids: CAWSELAGAQETQYF. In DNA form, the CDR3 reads TGTGCCTGGAGCGAACTAGCGGGGGCCCAAGAGACCCAGTACTTC.

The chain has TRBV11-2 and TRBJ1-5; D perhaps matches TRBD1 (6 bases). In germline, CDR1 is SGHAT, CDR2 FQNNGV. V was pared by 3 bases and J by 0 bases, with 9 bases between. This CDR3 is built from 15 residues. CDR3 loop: CASSLTGYSNQPQHF. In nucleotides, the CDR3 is TGTGCCAGCAGCTTGACAGGATATAGCAATCAGCCCCAGCATTTT.

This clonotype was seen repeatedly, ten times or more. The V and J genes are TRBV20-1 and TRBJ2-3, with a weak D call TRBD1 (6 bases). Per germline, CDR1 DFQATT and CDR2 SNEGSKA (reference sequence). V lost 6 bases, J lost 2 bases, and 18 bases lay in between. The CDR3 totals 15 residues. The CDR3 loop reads CSASRTGRSTDTQYF. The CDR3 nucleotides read TGCAGTGCCTCGCGAACAGGGAGATCCACAGATACGCAGTATTTT.

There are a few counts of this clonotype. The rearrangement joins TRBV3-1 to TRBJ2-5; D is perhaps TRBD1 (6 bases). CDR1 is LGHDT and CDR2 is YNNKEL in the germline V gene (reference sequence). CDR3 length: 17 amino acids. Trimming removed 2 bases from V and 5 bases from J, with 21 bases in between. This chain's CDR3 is CASSQWSTGRGEETQYF. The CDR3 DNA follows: TGTGCCAGCAGCCAATGGTCGACGGGCAGGGGAGAGGAGACCCAGTACTTC.

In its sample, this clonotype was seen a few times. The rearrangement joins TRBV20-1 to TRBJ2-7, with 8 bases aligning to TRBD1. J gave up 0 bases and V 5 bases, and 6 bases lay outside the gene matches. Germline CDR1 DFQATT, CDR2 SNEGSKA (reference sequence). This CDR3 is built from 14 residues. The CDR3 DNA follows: TGCAGTGCTGAAACAGGGGGGAGCTCCTACGAGCAGTACTTC. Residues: CSAETGGSSYEQYF.

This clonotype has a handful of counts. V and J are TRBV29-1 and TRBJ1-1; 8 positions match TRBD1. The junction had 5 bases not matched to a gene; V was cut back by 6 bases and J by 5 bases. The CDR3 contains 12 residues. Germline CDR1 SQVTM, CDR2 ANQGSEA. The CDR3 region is CSVQQGETEAFF. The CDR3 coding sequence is TGCAGCGTACAACAGGGGGAGACTGAAGCTTTCTTT.

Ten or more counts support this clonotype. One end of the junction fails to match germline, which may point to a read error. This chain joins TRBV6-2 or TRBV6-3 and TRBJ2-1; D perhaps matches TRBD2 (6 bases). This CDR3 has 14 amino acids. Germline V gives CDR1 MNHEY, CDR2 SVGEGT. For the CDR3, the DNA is TGTGCCAGCGGAATAAGGGACTCCCACAATGAGCAGTTCTTC. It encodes CASGIRDSHNEQFF.

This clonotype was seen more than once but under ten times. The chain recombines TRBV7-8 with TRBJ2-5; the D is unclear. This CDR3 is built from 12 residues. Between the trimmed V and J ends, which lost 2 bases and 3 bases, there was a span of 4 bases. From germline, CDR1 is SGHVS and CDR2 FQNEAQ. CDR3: CASSLLKETQYF. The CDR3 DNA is TGTGCCAGCAGCTTACTGAAAGAGACCCAGTACTTC.

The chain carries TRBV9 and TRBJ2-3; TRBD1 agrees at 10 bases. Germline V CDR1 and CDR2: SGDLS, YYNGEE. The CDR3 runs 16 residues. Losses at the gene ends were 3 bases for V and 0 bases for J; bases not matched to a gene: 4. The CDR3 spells CASSGRDRGSTDTQYF. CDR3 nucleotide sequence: TGTGCCAGCAGCGGGAGGGACAGGGGCAGCACAGATACGCAGTATTTT.

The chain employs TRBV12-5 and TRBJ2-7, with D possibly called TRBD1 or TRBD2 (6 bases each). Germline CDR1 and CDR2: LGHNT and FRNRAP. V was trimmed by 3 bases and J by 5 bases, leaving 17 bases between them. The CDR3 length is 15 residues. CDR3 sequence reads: CASGLWGAPLDEQYF. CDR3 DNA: TGTGCTAGTGGTTTATGGGGGGCCCCCCTGGACGAGCAGTACTTC.

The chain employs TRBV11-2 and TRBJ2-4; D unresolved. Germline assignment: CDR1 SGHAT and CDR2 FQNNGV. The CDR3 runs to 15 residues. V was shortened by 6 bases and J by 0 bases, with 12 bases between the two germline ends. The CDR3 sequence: CASSLLGIAKNIQYF. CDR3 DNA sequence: TGTGCCAGCAGTTTATTGGGTATAGCCAAAAACATTCAGTACTTC.

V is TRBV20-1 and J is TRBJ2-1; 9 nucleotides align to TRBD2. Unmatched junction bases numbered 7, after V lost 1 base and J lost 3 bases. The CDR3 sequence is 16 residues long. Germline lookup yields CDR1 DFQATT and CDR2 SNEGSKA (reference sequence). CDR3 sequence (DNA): TGCAGTGCTAGAGGGACTAGCGACGAATACTACAATGAGCAGTTCTTC. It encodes CSARGTSDEYYNEQFF.

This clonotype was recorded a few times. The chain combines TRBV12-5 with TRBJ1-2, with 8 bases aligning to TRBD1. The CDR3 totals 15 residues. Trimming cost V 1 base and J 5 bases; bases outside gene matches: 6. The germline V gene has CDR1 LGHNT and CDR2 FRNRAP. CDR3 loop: CASGLDGTGLYGYTF. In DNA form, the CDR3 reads TGTGCTAGTGGTTTGGACGGGACAGGACTATATGGCTACACCTTC.

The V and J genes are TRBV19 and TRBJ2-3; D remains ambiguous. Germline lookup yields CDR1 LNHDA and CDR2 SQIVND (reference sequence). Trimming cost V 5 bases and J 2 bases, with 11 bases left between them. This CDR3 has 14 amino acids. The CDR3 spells CASSSGPSTDTQYF. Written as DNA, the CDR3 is TGTGCCAGTAGTTCCGGACCCTCCACAGATACGCAGTATTTT.